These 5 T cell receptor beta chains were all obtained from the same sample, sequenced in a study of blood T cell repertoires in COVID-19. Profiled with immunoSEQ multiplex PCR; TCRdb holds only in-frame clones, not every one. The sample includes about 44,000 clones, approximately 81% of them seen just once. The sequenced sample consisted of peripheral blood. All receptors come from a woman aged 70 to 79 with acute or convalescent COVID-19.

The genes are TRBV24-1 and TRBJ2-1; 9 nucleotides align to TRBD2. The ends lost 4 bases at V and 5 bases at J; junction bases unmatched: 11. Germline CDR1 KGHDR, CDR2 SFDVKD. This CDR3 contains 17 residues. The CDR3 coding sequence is TGTGCCACCAGTGACCCAGGGCTAGCGGGATTCGACAATGAGCAGTTCTTC. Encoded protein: CATSDPGLAGFDNEQFF.

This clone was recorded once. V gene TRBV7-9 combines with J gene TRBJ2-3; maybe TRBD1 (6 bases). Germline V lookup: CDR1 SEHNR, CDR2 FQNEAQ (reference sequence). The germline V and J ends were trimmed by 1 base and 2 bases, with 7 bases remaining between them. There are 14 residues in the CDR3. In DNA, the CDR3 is TGTGCCAGCAGCTTAGACAGGGCCACAGATACGCAGTATTTT. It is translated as CASSLDRATDTQYF.

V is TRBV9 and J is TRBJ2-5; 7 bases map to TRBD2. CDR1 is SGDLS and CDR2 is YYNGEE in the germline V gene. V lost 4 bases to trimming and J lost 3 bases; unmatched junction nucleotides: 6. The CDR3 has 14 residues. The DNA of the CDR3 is TGTGCCAGCAGCTCTAGCCGGGGGGAAGAGACCCAGTACTTC. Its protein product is CASSSSRGEETQYF.

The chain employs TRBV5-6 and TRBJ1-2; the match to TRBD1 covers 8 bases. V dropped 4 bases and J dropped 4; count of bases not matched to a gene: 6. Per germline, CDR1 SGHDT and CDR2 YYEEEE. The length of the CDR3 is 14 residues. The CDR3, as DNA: TGTGCCAGCAGCCGGGACAGGAGTATCTATGGCTACACCTTC. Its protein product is CASSRDRSIYGYTF. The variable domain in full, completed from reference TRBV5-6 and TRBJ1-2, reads DAGVTQSPTHLIKTRGQQVTLRCSPKSGHDTVSWYQQALGQGPQFIFQYYEEEERQRGNFPDRFSGHQFPNYSSELNVNALLLGDSALYLCASSRDRSIYGYTFGSGTRLTVV.

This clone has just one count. The CDR3 DNA follows: TGTGCCAGCAGCTTTTTAGCGGGAGGCCAGATCCCCCACAATGAGCAGTTCTTC. The encoded protein is CASSFLAGGQIPHNEQFF. The chain is built from TRBV7-2 and TRBJ2-1; 10 bases are a match to TRBD2. The CDR3 has 18 residues. V was pared by 3 bases and J by 5 bases, with 13 bases of the junction left unmatched. Germline V gene sequence: CDR1 SGHTA, CDR2 FQGNSA.